This T cell receptor beta chain was sequenced during a study of T cells in Graves' hyperthyroidism and ophthalmopathy. Regions amplified from RNA transcripts were the TCR beta CDR3 regions. The study used the HTBI primer set for a first-round RT-PCR of the TCR CDR3. TCRdb called the multiplex PCR reads again in MiXCR, with one record for every CDR3 protein. The table has approximately 330,000 distinct CDR3 sequences, about 21% seen once. This clonotype was counted a single time. The CDR3 extends over 15 amino acids. V dropped 0 bases and J dropped 2 bases, with 11 bases sitting between them. Germline values: CDR1 DFQATT, CDR2 SNEGSKA (reference sequence).

This sequence originates from a woman aged 50 to 65 with Graves' hyperthyroidism. The chain recombines TRBV20-1 with TRBJ1-5; no clear D. The sample consisted of blood. Here the CDR3 reads CSARDVGVGNQPQHF. The CDR3 DNA reads TGCAGTGCTAGAGATGTTGGGGTTGGCAATCAGCCCCAGCATTTT.